This TCR beta chain was sequenced during a study of identical twins. The study's findings and limits: Out-of-frame TCR alpha sharing in monozygotic twins exceeded recombination model predictions. Out-of-frame alpha sequences shared by twins showed excess low generation probability. The degree of excess twin sharing was weaker in beta out-of-frame sequences. The study based its conclusions on cross-sectional statistical analysis and did not follow the same donors.

The table lists this clonotype with a few counts. The antigen remains unidentified. Each CDR3 protein is one row after TCRdb ran MiXCR on the 5' RACE reads. Altogether 1.5 million to 2 million distinct CDR3 sequences are present, about 30% being singletons, with the ten largest covering less than 0.35%. The source material was cord blood. This TCR came from a newborn girl in good health.

CDR3: CASSSSGTSVTDTQYF. The CDR3, as DNA: TGTGCCAGCAGCTCATCCGGGACTAGCGTCACAGATACGCAGTATTTT. The J gene is TRBJ2-3, the V gene TRBV9, with 10 bases that match TRBD2. V lost 4 bases and J lost 2; bases outside the gene matches: 7. The CDR3 runs to 16 residues. Germline-derived CDR1 and CDR2 are SGDLS and YYNGEE.